This T cell receptor beta chain is drawn from a study of neoadjuvant anti-PD-1 for oral cavity cancer. The wider study: Before surgery, most patients got three to four biweekly 3 mg/kg nivolumab doses. Broader study findings: Pretreatment Treg/Th17 ratio correlated inversely with post-treatment tumor clonality.

Notes on this clone: Its antigen is not known.

Germline V gene sequence: CDR1 SGHDT, CDR2 YYEEEE. The V segment lost 5 bases and the J segment 7 bases; nucleotides outside the gene matches: 2. The CDR3 loop spans 13 amino acids. Documented time point: after neoadjuvant nivolumab, at surgical resection. Patients were newly diagnosed with stage II-IVA oral cavity squamous cell carcinoma without prior systemic or radiation treatment. TCRdb's table, derived via immunoSEQ multiplex PCR, lists solely in-frame clones and lacks some. The sample gives roughly 40,000 clones, 75% to 80% of which show up once; around 4.8% is in the top ten. The TCR sequence derives from a person aged 35-79 years with oral cavity squamous cell carcinoma. The V call is TRBV5-6, the J call TRBJ2-6; 8 bases agree with TRBD1. The source material was PBMCs, sampled after nivolumab (anti-PD-1) treatment. The CDR3 region has the DNA TGTGCCAGCAGTGACAGGGGAGCCAACGTCCTGACTTTC. Its protein product is CASSDRGANVLTF. The whole variable domain, remainder taken from reference TRBV5-6 and TRBJ2-6, is DAGVTQSPTHLIKTRGQQVTLRCSPKSGHDTVSWYQQALGQGPQFIFQYYEEEERQRGNFPDRFSGHQFPNYSSELNVNALLLGDSALYLCASSDRGANVLTFGAGSRLTVL.